Reported below is one TCR beta chain. The antigen is not known. Donors had nominal health at sampling but likely had unrecorded immune exposures. Both 60 Vbeta primers and 13 Jbeta primers went into the PCR. Sequencing was performed with immunoSEQ multiplex PCR; in TCRdb, only in-frame clones are kept and a portion is missing. The sample shows about 150,000 clones, 79% of them seen only once. CDR3 size: 13 residues. Per germline, CDR1 SGHDT and CDR2 YYEEEE. V lost 2 bases and J lost 6, with 12 bases in between. This record comes from a study of cytomegalovirus exposure and HLA in healthy donors. General study points: The authors reported that TCR beta sequences could predict HLA-A and HLA-B alleles. These predictions were accurate for most subjects in the first cohort.

The receptor was isolated from a man in his fifties or sixties in good health and CMV-seropositive. V is TRBV5-6 and J is TRBJ2-7; no clear D. Sequencing was performed on PBMCs. This chain's CDR3 is CASSFGFSSEQYF. CDR3 in DNA: TGTGCCAGCAGCTTCGGGTTTTCTTCCGAGCAGTACTTC.